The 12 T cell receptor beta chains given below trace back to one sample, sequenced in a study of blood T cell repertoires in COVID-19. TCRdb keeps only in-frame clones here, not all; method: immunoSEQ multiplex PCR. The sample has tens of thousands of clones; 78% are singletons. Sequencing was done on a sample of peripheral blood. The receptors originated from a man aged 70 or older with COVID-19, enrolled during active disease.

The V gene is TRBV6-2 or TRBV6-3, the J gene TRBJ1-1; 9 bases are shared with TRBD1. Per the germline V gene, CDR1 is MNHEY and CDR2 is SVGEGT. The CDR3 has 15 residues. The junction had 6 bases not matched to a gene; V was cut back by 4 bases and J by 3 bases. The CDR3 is CASSFDRGRYTEAFF. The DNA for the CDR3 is TGTGCCAGCAGTTTCGACAGGGGGAGGTACACTGAAGCTTTCTTT.

CDR3 region: CASRETWSNQPQHF. The CDR3 DNA reads TGTGCCAGCAGAGAGACATGGAGCAATCAGCCCCAGCATTTT. The chain recombines TRBV6-5 with TRBJ1-5; D is ambiguous. The CDR3 is 14 residues long. Germline V CDR1 and CDR2: MNHEY, SVGAGI. Trimming stripped 6 bases from V and 1 base from J, with 10 bases between.

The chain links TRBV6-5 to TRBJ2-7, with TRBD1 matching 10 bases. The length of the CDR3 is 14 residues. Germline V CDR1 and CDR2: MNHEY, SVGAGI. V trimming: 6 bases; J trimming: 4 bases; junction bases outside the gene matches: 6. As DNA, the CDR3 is TGTGCCAGCAGGCCGACAGGGGGCTTTTACGAGCAGTACTTC. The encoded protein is CASRPTGGFYEQYF.

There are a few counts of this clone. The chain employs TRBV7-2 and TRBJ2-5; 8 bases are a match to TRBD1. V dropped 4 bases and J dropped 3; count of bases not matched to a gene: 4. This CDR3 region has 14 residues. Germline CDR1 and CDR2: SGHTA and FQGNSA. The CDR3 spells CASSSGQGEETQYF. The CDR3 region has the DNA TGTGCCAGCAGCTCCGGACAGGGTGAAGAGACCCAGTACTTC.

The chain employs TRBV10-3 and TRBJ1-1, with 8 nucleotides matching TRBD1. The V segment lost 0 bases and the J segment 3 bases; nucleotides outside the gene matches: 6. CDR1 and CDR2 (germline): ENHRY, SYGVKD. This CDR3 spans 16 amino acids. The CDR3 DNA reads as TGTGCCATCAGTGAGTCCGGACAGGGCGGTTACACTGAAGCTTTCTTT. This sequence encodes CAISESGQGGYTEAFF.

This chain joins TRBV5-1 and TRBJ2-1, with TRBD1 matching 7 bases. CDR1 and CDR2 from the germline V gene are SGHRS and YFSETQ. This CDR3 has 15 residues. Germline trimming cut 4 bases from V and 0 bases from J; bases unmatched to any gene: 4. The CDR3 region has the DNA TGCGCCAGCAGCAGACAGGGCAGCTCCTACAATGAGCAGTTCTTC. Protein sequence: CASSRQGSSYNEQFF.

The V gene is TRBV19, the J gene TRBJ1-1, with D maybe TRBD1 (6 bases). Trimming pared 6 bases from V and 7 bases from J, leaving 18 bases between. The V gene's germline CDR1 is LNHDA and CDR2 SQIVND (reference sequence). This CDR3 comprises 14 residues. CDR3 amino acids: CASRPHGRGDEAFF. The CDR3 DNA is TGTGCCAGTAGACCCCACGGCAGGGGCGATGAAGCTTTCTTT. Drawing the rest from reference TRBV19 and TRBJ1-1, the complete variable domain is DGGITQSPKYLFRKEGQNVTLSCEQNLNHDAMYWYRQDPGQGLRLIYYSQIVNDFQKGDIAEGYSVSREKKESFPLTVTSAQKNPTAFYLCASRPHGRGDEAFFGQGTRLTVV.

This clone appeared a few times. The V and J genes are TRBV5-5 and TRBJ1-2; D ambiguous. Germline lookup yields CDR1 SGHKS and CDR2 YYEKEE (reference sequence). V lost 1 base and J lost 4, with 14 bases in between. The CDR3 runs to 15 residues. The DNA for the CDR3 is TGTGCCAGCAGCTTGTCTTCAGGAGGTGGCTATGGCTACACCTTC. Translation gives CASSLSSGGGYGYTF.

The CDR3 sequence is CASSLDRASYEQYF. The CDR3 bases are TGTGCCAGCAGCTTGGACAGGGCGTCCTACGAGCAGTACTTC. This chain uses TRBV5-5 with TRBJ2-7, with TRBD1 as a possible D gene (6 bases). Germline CDR1 and CDR2: SGHKS and YYEKEE (reference sequence). V lost 0 bases to trimming and J lost 1 base, with 8 bases between them. This CDR3 has 14 residues.

CDR3: CATSDLIDSSEQFF. CDR3 nucleotides: TGTGCCACCAGTGATTTAATCGACAGTAGTGAGCAGTTCTTC. V usage is TRBV24-1 and J usage is TRBJ2-1; tentatively, D is TRBD1 (5 bases). The V gene lost 1 base and the J gene lost 9 bases, with 12 bases spanning the gap. CDR1 and CDR2 from the germline V gene are KGHDR and SFDVKD. The CDR3 length is 14 residues.

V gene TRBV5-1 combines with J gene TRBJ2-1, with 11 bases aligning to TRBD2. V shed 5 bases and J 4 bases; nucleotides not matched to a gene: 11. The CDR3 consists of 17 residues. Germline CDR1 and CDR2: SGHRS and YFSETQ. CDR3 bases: TGCGCCAGCAGACGCTCCCTAGCGGGGGGACTATACAATGAGCAGTTCTTC. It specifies CASRRSLAGGLYNEQFF.

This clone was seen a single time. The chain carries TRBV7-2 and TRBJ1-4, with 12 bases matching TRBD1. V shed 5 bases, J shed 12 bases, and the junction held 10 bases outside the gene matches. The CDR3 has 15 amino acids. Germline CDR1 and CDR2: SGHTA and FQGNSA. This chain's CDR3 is CASSPGTGGLKELFF. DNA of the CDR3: TGTGCCAGCAGCCCCGGGACAGGGGGCCTTAAGGAACTGTTTTTT.